This entry features one TCR beta chain sequence. The germline gives CDR1 LNHDA, CDR2 SQIVND (reference sequence). This CDR3 is 13 amino acids long. V gave up 4 bases and J gave up 8 bases; unmatched junction bases: 5. The data were taken from a study of blood T cell repertoires in COVID-19. Source study methods: Estimated nucleated cell counts came from reference gene primer amplification. Repertoires were generated with immunoSEQ multiplex PCR, while TCRdb's copy carries only in-frame clones and drops some. The V and J calls and clone size come from that table; D and trimming were worked out from the DNA. This table holds tens of thousands of clones, roughly 90% found once.

The chain joins TRBV19 to TRBJ1-2; TRBD1 matches at 9 bases. The receptor's source is a man aged 50 or older with active or convalescent COVID-19. The sequencing sample was made of peripheral blood. The DNA of the CDR3 is TGTGCCAGTAGTACCGGGACAGGGTCCGGCTACACCTTC. This encodes CASSTGTGSGYTF.